A single sample is the source of the 24 T cell receptor beta chains below, sequenced in a study of blood T cell repertoires in COVID-19. The repertoire was sequenced with immunoSEQ multiplex PCR; TCRdb's copy has only in-frame clones and lacks some. Among 270,000 or so clones listed, 65% to 90% were seen once. Sequencing was carried out using peripheral blood. The source is a woman aged 60-75 years with active or convalescent COVID-19.

The chain is built from TRBV5-1 and TRBJ2-7; 9 bases line up with TRBD1. CDR1 and CDR2 (germline): SGHRS, YFSETQ. This CDR3 contains 16 residues. V shed 0 bases, J shed 6 bases, and the junction held 10 bases outside the gene matches. The CDR3 is CASSLGGTGSSSEQYF. The CDR3 DNA reads as TGCGCCAGCAGCTTGGGGGGGACAGGGTCCTCGTCCGAGCAGTACTTC.

This clone was seen a few times. J is TRBJ2-7 and V is TRBV3-1 (or the pseudogene TRBV3-2); a weak D match, TRBD1 (6 bases). CDR1 and CDR2 (germline): LGHDT, YNNKEL (reference sequence). V was trimmed by 8 bases and J by 5 bases, leaving 22 bases between them. CDR3 length: 15 amino acids. This CDR3 is CASSSGSRGWNEQYF. The DNA of the CDR3 is TGTGCCAGCTCCTCCGGGTCCAGGGGCTGGAACGAGCAGTACTTC.

This chain links TRBV29-1 with TRBJ2-4; 12 bases match TRBD1. V was clipped by 2 bases and J by 9 bases; unmatched bases: 2. Germline lookup yields CDR1 SQVTM and CDR2 ANQGSEA. The CDR3 covers 13 residues. CDR3 sequence (DNA): TGCAGCGTTGAACCGGGACAGGGGGCCATTCAGTACTTC. The encoded protein is CSVEPGQGAIQYF.

This chain joins TRBV5-6 and TRBJ2-7; possibly TRBD1 for D (5 bases). Looked up from germline, CDR1 is SGHDT and CDR2 is YYEEEE. V lost 3 bases, J lost 2 bases, and 12 bases lay in between. The CDR3 covers 14 residues. Written as DNA, the CDR3 is TGTGCCAGCAGCTGGGTAGGGGTGGCCTACGAGCAGTACTTC. This codes for CASSWVGVAYEQYF.

The genes are TRBV14 and TRBJ1-3; D gene uncertain. This CDR3 has 15 residues. Germline V lookup: CDR1 SGHDN, CDR2 FVKESK. With 2 bases removed from V and 0 bases from J, the gap between germline ends came to 8 bases. CDR3 amino acids: CASSQIRSSGNTIYF. CDR3 coding DNA: TGTGCCAGCAGCCAAATCCGGAGCTCTGGAAACACCATATATTTT.

This clone was found once. The chain recombines TRBV30 with TRBJ2-3; possibly TRBD2 for D (5 bases). V lost 2 bases to trimming and J lost 3 bases, with 15 bases between them. Per germline, CDR1 GTSNPN and CDR2 SVGIG (reference sequence). The CDR3 extends over 15 amino acids. CDR3 sequence: CAWSPPDRGTDTQYF. As DNA, the CDR3 is TGTGCCTGGAGTCCACCTGATAGAGGGACAGATACGCAGTATTTT.

The chain links TRBV30 to TRBJ1-1; 8 bases are a match to TRBD1. V lost 1 base to trimming and J lost 5 bases; unmatched junction nucleotides: 6. In germline, CDR1 is GTSNPN, CDR2 SVGIG (reference sequence). This CDR3 is built from 14 residues. Here the CDR3 DNA reads TGTGCCTGGAGTGGGCAGGGGGCGGGGACTGAAGCTTTCTTT. This codes for CAWSGQGAGTEAFF.

The chain is built from TRBV7-9 and TRBJ1-1, with D possibly being TRBD1 (6 bases). This CDR3 has 15 amino acids. The V gene's germline CDR1 is SEHNR and CDR2 FQNEAQ (reference sequence). The ends were cut back, 0 bases at V and 1 base at J, with 9 bases in the middle. The DNA for the CDR3 is TGTGCCAGCAGCTTAGCGGGGGCGAAGAACACTGAAGCTTTCTTT. It translates to CASSLAGAKNTEAFF.

This clone came up many times. This chain connects TRBV7-9 to TRBJ2-7, with a tentative D call TRBD2 (5 bases). V was trimmed by 5 bases and J by 3 bases, leaving 14 bases between them. Looked up from germline, CDR1 is SEHNR and CDR2 is FQNEAQ (reference sequence). The CDR3 has 14 residues. CDR3 amino acids: CASSLLRRDYEQYF. CDR3 sequence (DNA): TGTGCCAGCAGCCTGCTGAGACGGGACTACGAGCAGTACTTC.

This clone was seen once. V and J are TRBV18 and TRBJ2-5; TRBD2 matches at 14 bases. Germline assignment: CDR1 KGHSH and CDR2 LQKENI. There are 17 residues in the CDR3. Unmatched junction bases numbered 6, after V lost 4 bases and J lost 2 bases. CDR3 nucleotide sequence: TGTGCCAGCTCACGAGGGACTAGCGGGGGCATTCAAGAGACCCAGTACTTC. It translates to CASSRGTSGGIQETQYF.

The chain uses TRBV7-8 and TRBJ2-3; tentative D call: TRBD2 (5 bases). Trimming pared 4 bases from V and 2 bases from J, leaving 19 bases between. The CDR3 contains 17 residues. From germline, CDR1 is SGHVS and CDR2 FQNEAQ. The CDR3: CASSSPTGWYHTDTQYF. CDR3 nucleotide sequence: TGTGCCAGCAGCTCCCCCACGGGATGGTACCACACAGATACGCAGTATTTT.

V gene TRBV3-1 (or the pseudogene TRBV3-2) combines with J gene TRBJ1-2, with 7 bases identical to TRBD1. The J segment lost 1 base and the V segment lost 3 bases, leaving 5 bases of the junction unmatched. The V gene's germline CDR1 is LGHDT and CDR2 YNNKEL (reference sequence). This CDR3 comprises 15 residues. CDR3 in amino acids: CASSHRQGRNYGYTF. Written as DNA, the CDR3 is TGTGCCAGCAGCCATAGACAGGGCCGTAACTATGGCTACACCTTC.

V gene TRBV30 combines with J gene TRBJ2-2; 7 nucleotides align to TRBD2. J lost 5 bases, V lost 1 base, and 4 bases had no gene match. The CDR3 has 14 amino acids. Germline CDR1 and CDR2: GTSNPN and SVGIG (reference sequence). CDR3 nucleotides: TGTGCCTGGAGTGAAAATAGCGGGACCGGGGAGCTGTTTTTT. Translating gives CAWSENSGTGELFF.

The chain employs TRBV9 and TRBJ1-1; TRBD1 is a possible D gene (5 bases). This CDR3 has 13 residues. Trimming removed 4 bases from V and 3 bases from J, with 10 bases in between. Germline CDR1 SGDLS, CDR2 YYNGEE. The CDR3 bases are TGTGCCAGCAGCCAAACGGGGGACACTGAAGCTTTCTTT. This translates into CASSQTGDTEAFF.

J is TRBJ2-5 and V is TRBV29-1, with D perhaps TRBD1 (6 bases). Trimming removed 7 bases at V and 1 base at J, with 13 bases between. Per the germline V gene, CDR1 is SQVTM and CDR2 is ANQGSEA. This CDR3 comprises 13 residues. Written as DNA, the CDR3 is TGCAGCGGGGAGAAGGGGGTCCAAGAGACCCAGTACTTC. It encodes CSGEKGVQETQYF.

This chain connects TRBV29-1 to TRBJ1-1; D is possibly TRBD1 (5 bases). The CDR3 length is 16 residues. In germline, CDR1 is SQVTM, CDR2 ANQGSEA. V was trimmed by 4 bases and J by 2 bases, leaving 20 bases between them. CDR3 in amino acids: CSVGRGDGGGNTEAFF. Here the CDR3 DNA reads TGCAGCGTTGGGCGCGGGGACGGGGGGGGTAACACTGAAGCTTTCTTT.

The CDR3 loop reads CATYFPGQGTYEQYF. The CDR3 nucleotides read TGTGCCACCTATTTCCCAGGACAGGGAACCTACGAGCAGTACTTC. V is TRBV6-5 and J is TRBJ2-7; 8 bases match TRBD1. J gave up 2 bases and V 10 bases, and 13 bases lay outside the gene matches. The CDR3 totals 15 residues. Germline CDR1 is MNHEY and CDR2 is SVGAGI.

The CDR3: CASSQDGTEAFF. CDR3 sequence (DNA): TGTGCCAGCAGCCAAGACGGGACTGAAGCTTTCTTT. V usage is TRBV3-1 (or the pseudogene TRBV3-2) and J usage is TRBJ1-1; D is unclear. V dropped 0 bases and J dropped 5 bases, with 4 bases sitting between them. Germline loops: CDR1 LGHDT, CDR2 YNNKEL (reference sequence). There are 12 residues in the CDR3.

The chain carries TRBV13 and TRBJ2-3; no firm D call. The CDR3 sequence is 15 residues long. Germline V gives CDR1 PRHDT, CDR2 FYEKMQ (reference sequence). V was trimmed by 2 bases and J by 5 bases, leaving 14 bases between them. For the CDR3, the DNA is TGTGCCAGCAGCTTAATCGAGGAAAGTATAGATACGCAGTATTTT. Translated, it gives CASSLIEESIDTQYF.

V and J are TRBV2 and TRBJ2-3, with TRBD2 matching over 7 bases. Germline values: CDR1 SNHLY, CDR2 FYNNEI. The CDR3 loop spans 12 amino acids. V was clipped by 4 bases and J by 9 bases; unmatched bases: 4. CDR3 bases: TGTGCCAGCAGTGGCCGGACTAGAACGCAGTATTTT. Amino acids: CASSGRTRTQYF.

On this clone: Other DNA sequences in this specimen translate into the identical CDR3. The V gene is TRBV27, the J gene TRBJ2-3; the match to TRBD1 covers 10 bases. The germline V gene encodes CDR1 MNHEY and CDR2 SMNVEV (reference sequence). V trimming: 3 bases; J trimming: 3 bases; junction bases outside the gene matches: 3. The CDR3 loop spans 15 amino acids. The CDR3 protein is CASSFRTGGTDTQYF. The CDR3 nucleotides are TGTGCCAGCAGTTTCCGGACAGGGGGGACAGATACGCAGTATTTT.

The chain employs TRBV7-2 and TRBJ1-3; perhaps TRBD1 as D (6 bases). The V end lost 8 bases, the J end lost 1 base, and 21 bases lay between the germline ends. There are 17 residues in the CDR3. Per the germline V gene, CDR1 is SGHTA and CDR2 is FQGNSA. CDR3 residues: CASAARRGHLSGNTIYF. CDR3 sequence (DNA): TGTGCCAGCGCAGCGCGCAGGGGACACCTTTCTGGAAACACCATATATTTT. The complete variable domain, with remaining parts taken from reference TRBV7-2 and TRBJ1-3, reads GAGVSQSPSNKVTEKGKDVELRCDPISGHTALYWYRQSLGQGLEFLIYFQGNSAPDKSGLPSDRFSAERTGGSVSTLTIQRTQQEDSAVYLCASAARRGHLSGNTIYFGEGSWLTVV.

The V call is TRBV10-3, the J call TRBJ1-1, with TRBD1 matching 9 bases. The CDR3 covers 16 residues. J was trimmed by 5 bases and V by 2 bases; bases with no gene match: 9. Germline loops: CDR1 ENHRY, CDR2 SYGVKD. The CDR3 spells CAISEASTGGGTEAFF. CDR3 bases: TGTGCCATCAGTGAGGCTTCGACAGGGGGAGGAACTGAAGCTTTCTTT.

The chain carries TRBV3-1 (or the pseudogene TRBV3-2) and TRBJ1-4; D remains unclear. Germline-derived CDR1 and CDR2 are LGHDT and YNNKEL (reference sequence). The V end lost 2 bases, the J end lost 3 bases, and 7 bases lay between the germline ends. This CDR3 comprises 14 residues. CDR3 sequence: CASSQRGPNEKLFF. Here the CDR3 DNA reads TGTGCCAGCAGCCAACGCGGGCCTAATGAAAAACTGTTTTTT.